The entry that follows covers one T cell receptor (beta chain) sequence. Libraries were prepared by immunoSEQ multiplex PCR; TCRdb keeps only in-frame clonotypes and omits some of them. The table records approximately 210,000 clones, roughly nine tenths of them present only once. The germline V and J ends were trimmed by 1 base and 0 bases, with 8 bases remaining between them. CDR3 length: 15 residues. Germline V gene sequence: CDR1 LNHNV, CDR2 YYDKDF (reference sequence). This entry is derived from a study of blood T cell repertoires in COVID-19. Study details: Spain, Italy and the United States supplied samples that represented acute and convalescent COVID-19. Sources were T cells, B-cell-depleted T cells, or PBMCs; the material itself was cDNA or gDNA.

Cohort allocation depended upon clinical history that participants reported. Input material: PBMCs or T cells enriched from blood (not recorded which). The receptor was derived from a woman aged 25 to 45 who had recovered from COVID-19. The J gene is TRBJ2-3, the V gene TRBV15; D possibly corresponds to TRBD2 (6 bases). CDR3 sequence: CATSRGGTSTDTQYF. CDR3 nucleotides: TGTGCCACCAGCAGAGGGGGGACTAGCACAGATACGCAGTATTTT.